The sequence of this T cell receptor beta chain was determined in a study of shared clonotypes between healthy human individuals. About the research overall: Each donor had three CD4 naive, three CD4 memory, two CD8 naive and one CD8 memory plate.

This CDR3 has 13 amino acids. Germline loops: CDR1 LNHDA, CDR2 SQIVND (reference sequence). V dropped 4 bases and J dropped 6; count of bases not matched to a gene: 5. A note on this clone: Its cognate antigen is unknown.

Using immunoSEQ multiplex PCR, the repertoire was profiled, and TCRdb retains in-frame clones only, with some absent. The data contain 1,400,000 or so clones, about 98.5% of them singletons. Study outcomes and limitations: Sampling involved blood alone; tissue repertoires likely differ.

The receptor was isolated from a man aged 30 to 45 in good health. Sequences were obtained from naive CD4+ T cells sorted from blood. Subset here: CD45RA+ positively selected. This chain joins TRBV19 and TRBJ2-5; the match to TRBD1 covers 7 bases. The CDR3 bases are TGTGCCAGTAGTACCGGGACAGACAAGACCCAGTACTTC. This encodes CASSTGTDKTQYF.